A selection of T cell receptor beta chains follows, all from one sample in a study of Ad26.COV2.S vaccination and SARS-CoV-2 variants. Produced via immunoSEQ multiplex PCR; TCRdb's table is partial and in-frame only. Among more than 400,000 clones, about 92% were seen once, and the ten largest hold about 4.5%. Sample: peripheral blood, taken in a trial of Ad26.COV2.S vaccine versus placebo. The receptors were gathered from a person between 18 and 65 years old who received the Ad26.COV2.S COVID-19 vaccine or a placebo. Both conserved end residues are trimmed from each CDR3. The D gene is left open where the match is weak.

D | V | CDR3
TRBD2 | TRBV19 | ASRKRGNNEQF
- | TRBV2 | ASSSIGSSGNTIY
- | TRBV6-4 | ASRAGTTENTEAF
- | TRBV4-3 | ASSQVALTAGTRNTGELF
- | TRBV12-5 | ASGLVQGGAGQETQY
- | TRBV5-6 | ASSLLNSMNTEAF
- | TRBV6-2/TRBV6-3 | ASSYKWTVGYT
TRBD2 | TRBV5-6 | ASSFSGRAREQY
TRBD2 | TRBV9 | ASSVGGSGRNNEQF
TRBD2 | TRBV13 | ASSFGGLAVTGELF
TRBD1 | TRBV7-3 | ASSSDREDGQY
- | TRBV7-2 | ASSLLLGSYEQY
- | TRBV20-1 | SYSHYGYT
TRBD2 | TRBV9 | ASSPRTSGYEQY
TRBD2 | TRBV2 | ASSRAVAGGPVGGELF
- | TRBV5-1 | ASIVDSSGGELF
- | TRBV2 | ASSDLGALGSPLH
TRBD1 | TRBV6-2/TRBV6-3 | ASSYHTGTVSYEQY
- | TRBV2 | ASSSLSGANVLT
TRBD2 | TRBV28 | ASSLLIGGRTDEQY
- | TRBV18 | ASSPGPNTGELF
TRBD2 | TRBV15 | ATTTGTTPTDTQY
TRBD1 | TRBV18 | ASSGTGSSYEQY